A single sample gave rise to the 13 T cell receptor beta chains below, sequenced in a study of Graves' ophthalmopathy and Graves' hyperthyroidism. RNA served as the template for amplifying TCR beta CDR3 regions. The first-round RT-PCR employed HTBI primers together with the Qiagen OneStep RT-PCR kit. A multiplex PCR was then performed as the second round. TCRdb re-called the multiplex PCR reads through MiXCR, storing one row per CDR3 protein. The sample includes 620,000 or so distinct CDR3 sequences, 20% to 25% of them seen just once. The sample taken for sequencing was peripheral blood. The receptors come from a woman under 30 with stable Graves' hyperthyroidism. Some clones in this sample may be carry-over from other donors' samples.

The sample holds many counts of this clonotype. A read error is possible here, since a much larger clone lies one base away. The V call is TRBV6-1, the J call TRBJ2-7, with TRBD1 matching over 8 bases. This CDR3 contains 14 residues. CDR1 is MNHNS and CDR2 is SASEGT in the germline V gene. Germline trimming cut 4 bases from V and 6 bases from J; bases unmatched to any gene: 8. For the CDR3, the DNA is TGTGCCAGCAGTGGAGGACAGGGTGGTGGCGAGCAGTACTTC. Its translation is CASSGGQGGGEQYF.

This clonotype was counted at least ten times. The V call is TRBV20-1, the J call TRBJ2-7, with 9 nucleotides matching TRBD1. The CDR3 length is 17 residues. After removal of 6 bases from V and 7 bases from J, the junction contained 22 bases not matched to a gene. Germline-derived CDR1 and CDR2 are DFQATT and SNEGSKA (reference sequence). DNA for the CDR3: TGCAGTGCCGAAACCGCCACCGGGACAGGGTCCTTTGGGGAGCAGTACTTC. Translating it yields CSAETATGTGSFGEQYF.

Here the CDR3 DNA reads TGTGCCAGCAGCCGGAGAGCCCCAGGTTACGAGCAGTACTTC. This codes for CASSRRAPGYEQYF. The chain joins TRBV3-1 to TRBJ2-7; D gene uncertain. Germline V CDR1 and CDR2: LGHDT, YNNKEL (reference sequence). V gave up 4 bases and J gave up 4 bases, with 14 bases separating them. This CDR3 spans 14 amino acids.

This sequence joins TRBV3-1 and TRBJ1-1; no clear D. The CDR3 spans 14 residues. V dropped 0 bases and J dropped 6 bases, with 11 bases sitting between them. Germline CDR1 LGHDT, CDR2 YNNKEL (reference sequence). CDR3 sequence: CASSQEGRVPEAFF. The DNA for the CDR3 is TGTGCCAGCAGCCAAGAGGGCCGGGTCCCTGAAGCTTTCTTT.

The V and J genes are TRBV9 and TRBJ1-1, with D tentatively TRBD1 (5 bases). The CDR3 extends over 15 amino acids. Trimming cost V 4 bases and J 1 base, with 14 bases left between them. CDR1 is SGDLS and CDR2 is YYNGEE in the germline V gene. The CDR3 region has the DNA TGTGCCAGCAGCAGCCGGGGAAGGGGGAACACTGAAGCTTTCTTT. This encodes CASSSRGRGNTEAFF.

This clonotype was counted between two and nine times. The chain links TRBV30 to TRBJ1-2; D is unresolved. CDR1 and CDR2 from the germline V gene are GTSNPN and SVGIG (reference sequence). The CDR3 consists of 13 residues. V gave up 1 base and J gave up 6 bases, with 12 bases separating them. CDR3 amino acids: CAWSGSQFHGYTF. In nucleotides, the CDR3 is TGTGCCTGGAGTGGTAGTCAGTTCCATGGCTACACCTTC.

This clonotype was counted at least ten times. CDR3 sequence reads: CAWSSGTGGFRETQYF. The CDR3 DNA reads TGTGCCTGGAGTTCCGGGACAGGGGGTTTTCGAGAGACCCAGTACTTC. The genes are TRBV30 and TRBJ2-5; 11 nucleotides line up with TRBD1. The length of the CDR3 is 16 residues. Trimming removed 2 bases from V and 4 bases from J; junction bases left unmatched: 9. Germline V lookup: CDR1 GTSNPN, CDR2 SVGIG (reference sequence).

The chain carries TRBV4-1 and TRBJ2-7; no definite D call. CDR1 is MGHRA and CDR2 is YSYEKL in the germline V gene. Trimming took 4 bases from V and 4 from J, leaving 20 bases between them. CDR3 length: 16 amino acids. The CDR3 protein is CASSPGAARRPYEQYF. In DNA form, the CDR3 reads TGCGCCAGCAGCCCCGGCGCGGCCCGACGGCCTTACGAGCAGTACTTC.

In this sample, this clonotype turned up many times. The V and J genes are TRBV12-3 or TRBV12-4 and TRBJ1-5; no clear D gene. The CDR3 loop spans 13 amino acids. Between the trimmed V and J ends, which lost 3 bases and 5 bases, there was a span of 8 bases. CDR3: CASSLSQHQPQHF. The CDR3 nucleotides are TGTGCCAGCAGTTTGTCACAGCATCAGCCCCAGCATTTT.

This clonotype occurred many times. The chain is built from TRBV20-1 and TRBJ1-6; D is possibly TRBD1 (6 bases). The CDR3 is 15 amino acids. The V end lost 3 bases, the J end lost 6 bases, and 15 bases lay between the germline ends. Germline V lookup: CDR1 DFQATT, CDR2 SNEGSKA (reference sequence). This CDR3 reads CSASIGTPANSPLHF. CDR3 coding DNA: TGCAGTGCTAGTATAGGGACACCCGCTAATTCACCCCTCCACTTT.

This clonotype has a count of ten or more. This chain uses TRBV2 with TRBJ1-2; D call uncertain. The V end was cut by 0 bases, the J end by 6 bases, with 23 bases between. This CDR3 has 18 amino acids. From germline, CDR1 is SNHLY and CDR2 FYNNEI. The CDR3, as DNA: TGTGCCAGCAGTGAAGCGTTCTTTCTGGCCGCTCGGCGGGATGGCTACACCTTC. This sequence encodes CASSEAFFLAARRDGYTF. Supplemented by reference TRBV2 and TRBJ1-2, the full variable domain reads EPEVTQTPSHQVTQMGQEVILRCVPISNHLYFYWYRQILGQKVEFLVSFYNNEISEKSEIFDDQFSVERPDGSNFTLKIRSTKLEDSAMYFCASSEAFFLAARRDGYTFGSGTRLTVV.

This sequence joins TRBV12-3 or TRBV12-4 and TRBJ2-2, with 11 bases aligning to TRBD1. CDR3 size: 14 residues. Trimming at V came to 5 bases and at J to 6 bases, leaving 2 bases not matched to a gene. The DNA of the CDR3 is TGTGCCAGCAGTATGGGACAGGGGGCCGGGGAGCTGTTTTTT. This gives the protein CASSMGQGAGELFF.

The sample holds many counts of this clonotype. The chain carries TRBV7-2 and TRBJ1-5; maybe TRBD1 (5 bases). This CDR3 contains 14 residues. Deletions cut 7 bases from V and 2 bases from J, with 12 bases between. CDR1 is SGHTA, CDR2 FQGNSA, per germline. CDR3 bases: TGTGCCAGCAACCTCGCACAGGGCAATCAGCCCCAGCATTTT. It specifies CASNLAQGNQPQHF.